This T cell receptor beta chain comes out of a study of radiotherapy plus CTLA-4 blockade in lung cancer. Study background: Disease control was achieved by less than 40% of patients, and objective responses by 15% to 20%.

Points from the study as a whole: Response was reportedly best predicted by early blood T cell clone dynamics, with interferon-beta. Once radiotherapy plus ipilimumab had been given, TCR clones derived from tumor expanded in blood.

This clone was seen only a few times. The target antigen is unknown. This table comes from immunoSEQ multiplex PCR, and its TCRdb copy is limited to in-frame clones, with some not included. The table lists tens of thousands of clones, about 83% of them singletons. Each patient with chemo-refractory metastatic non-small-cell lung cancer was treated with focal radiation plus CTLA-4 blockade using ipilimumab. Germline V gives CDR1 MGHRA, CDR2 YSYEKL. V dropped 5 bases and J dropped 2 bases, with 16 bases sitting between them. The CDR3 contains 15 residues. The TCR was taken from a human donor with non-small cell lung cancer who had stable disease on radiotherapy plus ipilimumab. The chain recombines TRBV4-1 with TRBJ2-7, with D perhaps matching TRBD2 (6 bases). The source material was peripheral blood, sampled from a patient treated with radiotherapy plus ipilimumab. This CDR3 reads CASSSPGLATYEQYF. In DNA, the CDR3 is TGCGCCAGCAGCTCGCCGGGACTGGCTACCTACGAGCAGTACTTC.